This TCR beta chain derives from a study of radiotherapy plus CTLA-4 blockade in lung cancer. V gave up 4 bases and J gave up 0 bases; unmatched junction bases: 3. The V gene's germline CDR1 is SGHDT and CDR2 YYEEEE. CDR3 length: 15 amino acids. The method was immunoSEQ multiplex PCR; TCRdb's version includes in-frame clones alone and lacks a portion of them. Among 85,000 to 90,000 clones listed, around 87% were seen once. J is TRBJ1-5 and V is TRBV5-6; 8 bases fit TRBD1. The sequence derives from a human donor with non-small cell lung cancer that progressed on radiotherapy plus ipilimumab. The sample here was peripheral blood, taken from a patient treated with radiotherapy plus ipilimumab. CDR3 region: CASSAGGYSNQPQHF. In DNA, the CDR3 is TGTGCCAGCAGCGCAGGGGGCTATAGCAATCAGCCCCAGCATTTT.